The 20 T cell receptor beta chains below were found in one sample sequenced in a study of long-term antiretroviral therapy in people with HIV. Version v3.0 of the immunoSEQ assay ran at survey level. The protocol was immunoSEQ multiplex PCR, while the TCRdb copy is restricted to in-frame clones and leaves out a portion. The table lists 25,000 to 30,000 clones, roughly 83% of them singletons. The sample was unsorted PBMCs, taken 2.7 to 2.8 years after starting antiretroviral therapy. The receptors derive from a man younger than 45 with HIV.

V usage is TRBV13 and J usage is TRBJ2-5, with D maybe TRBD1 (6 bases). Trimming took off 1 base at V and 5 bases at J, with 8 bases between the two ends. Germline V gene sequence: CDR1 PRHDT, CDR2 FYEKMQ (reference sequence). The CDR3 has 13 residues. CDR3 nucleotides: TGTGCCAGCAGCTTAGACAGGGAGGAGACCCAGTACTTC. Residues: CASSLDREETQYF.

This clone was counted once. This chain connects TRBV6-1 to TRBJ2-2; 11 bases match TRBD2. The CDR3 is 19 amino acids. The trim removed 2 bases at V and 4 bases at J, leaving 12 bases unmatched. Looked up from germline, CDR1 is MNHNS and CDR2 is SASEGT. CDR3 DNA: TGTGCCAGCAGTGAACGGTTTCTAGCGGGGGGCATTGGCACCGGGGAGCTGTTTTTT. This gives the protein CASSERFLAGGIGTGELFF.

This chain links TRBV1 with TRBJ2-2; TRBD1 is taken as the D call from the table, unchecked against the DNA. TRBV1 is a listed pseudogene. The CDR3 spans 16 residues. DNA for the CDR3: TGCACCAGCAGCCAAACCGGGACAGGTCACGCCGGGGAGCTGTTTTTT. Protein product: CTSSQTGTGHAGELFF.

The chain has TRBV30 and TRBJ2-5; 8 positions match TRBD1. TRBJ2-7 matches the DNA end more closely, so the J call is doubtful. The CDR3 has 15 amino acids. Germline lookup yields CDR1 GTSNPN and CDR2 SVGIG (reference sequence). In DNA, the CDR3 is TGTGCCTGGACCGGCCAGGGGGCCCTCGCCTACGAGCAGTACTTC. It encodes CAWTGQGALAYEQYF.

The DNA of the CDR3 is TGTGCCAGCAAATCGGGGGATTCCTACGAGCAGTACTTC. Translation gives CASKSGDSYEQYF. V usage is TRBV28 and J usage is TRBJ2-7, with D tentatively TRBD2 (6 bases). The germline V gene has CDR1 MDHEN and CDR2 SYDVKM. V was shortened by 7 bases and J by 1 base, with 11 bases between the two germline ends. The CDR3 contains 13 residues.

The chain combines TRBV30 with TRBJ2-7; D might be TRBD1 or TRBD2, each matching 5 bases. This CDR3 comprises 13 residues. Germline assignment: CDR1 GTSNPN and CDR2 SVGIG (reference sequence). Trimming removed 5 bases from V and 0 bases from J, with 11 bases in between. The CDR3 DNA reads as TGTGCCTGGGGGGACGGCTACTCCTACGAGCAGTACTTC. Translating gives CAWGDGYSYEQYF.

The chain combines TRBV7-2 with TRBJ1-1; no clear D gene. The V gene's germline CDR1 is SGHTA and CDR2 FQGNSA. Trimming took 7 bases from V and 1 from J, leaving 13 bases between them. CDR3 length: 14 amino acids. CDR3 DNA sequence: TGTGCCAGCATCCATAAAGATCAGAACACTGAAGCTTTCTTT. It yields the protein CASIHKDQNTEAFF.

V gene TRBV9 combines with J gene TRBJ2-1; weak D call: TRBD1 (5 bases). This CDR3 has 15 amino acids. Germline CDR1 and CDR2: SGDLS and YYNGEE. V lost 0 bases, J lost 3 bases, and 10 bases lay in between. The CDR3 DNA reads as TGTGCCAGCAGCGTAGAAACAGGTTACTACAATGAGCAGTTCTTC. Its protein product is CASSVETGYYNEQFF. Drawing the rest from reference TRBV9 and TRBJ2-1, the complete variable domain is DSGVTQTPKHLITATGQRVTLRCSPRSGDLSVYWYQQSLDQGLQFLIQYYNGEERAKGNILERFSAQQFPDLHSELNLSSLELGDSALYFCASSVETGYYNEQFFGPGTRLTVL.

The gene calls are TRBV7-6 and TRBJ2-2, with a tentative D call TRBD2 (6 bases). The ends were cut back, 4 bases at V and 5 bases at J, with 11 bases in the middle. The germline CDR1 and CDR2 sequences are SGHVS and FNYEAQ. This CDR3 contains 14 residues. The CDR3 region has the DNA TGTGCCAGCAGCTCCCTGGGGGGAACCGGGGAGCTGTTTTTT. This translates into CASSSLGGTGELFF.

V gene TRBV28 combines with J gene TRBJ1-1; unclear D gene. The CDR3 is 14 residues long. The V gene lost 5 bases and the J gene lost 11 bases, with 21 bases spanning the gap. Germline V CDR1 and CDR2: MDHEN, SYDVKM. CDR3 amino acids: CASSATWGKGVAFF. CDR3 nucleotides: TGTGCCAGCAGTGCAACGTGGGGAAAGGGCGTGGCTTTCTTT.

The table lists this clone with a few counts. This chain joins TRBV7-9 and TRBJ1-6; D remains ambiguous. From germline, CDR1 is SEHNR and CDR2 FQNEAQ (reference sequence). V dropped 5 bases and J dropped 12 bases, with 11 bases sitting between them. The CDR3 is made up of 12 amino acids. CDR3 sequence (DNA): TGTGCCAGCAGCCCCGTGTTGGGACCCCTCCACTTT. Protein product: CASSPVLGPLHF.

This clone occurred a few times. The chain has TRBV19 and TRBJ1-5; TRBD1 matches 9 bases. V shed 6 bases and J 1 base; nucleotides not matched to a gene: 4. This CDR3 spans 15 amino acids. Germline CDR1 LNHDA, CDR2 SQIVND (reference sequence). The CDR3 coding sequence is TGTGCCAGTAGCCGCGGGACAGGGAGCAATCAGCCCCAGCATTTT. Translation gives CASSRGTGSNQPQHF.

The chain carries TRBV5-4 and TRBJ2-2; no firm D call. Germline CDR1 reads SGHNT; CDR2 reads YYREEE (reference sequence). Trimming removed 0 bases at V and 6 bases at J, with 6 bases between. This CDR3 region has 13 residues. In nucleotides, the CDR3 is TGTGCCAGCAGCTTGGACCGGGCCGGGGAGCTGTTTTTT. Protein: CASSLDRAGELFF.

V usage is TRBV7-2 and J usage is TRBJ2-2; 13 bases align to TRBD2. The CDR3 is made up of 18 amino acids. V lost 5 bases to trimming and J lost 1 base; unmatched junction nucleotides: 7. Germline V lookup: CDR1 SGHTA, CDR2 FQGNSA. CDR3 region: CASSRGLAGAWNTGELFF. DNA of the CDR3: TGTGCCAGCAGCCGCGGACTAGCGGGGGCCTGGAACACCGGGGAGCTGTTTTTT.

The chain carries TRBV28 and TRBJ2-5; no clear D gene. This CDR3 has 14 amino acids. Looked up from germline, CDR1 is MDHEN and CDR2 is SYDVKM. Trimming shortened V by 7 bases and J by 3 bases, and 15 bases separated the two germline ends. This CDR3 reads CASKESGFEETQYF. The CDR3 nucleotides are TGTGCCAGCAAGGAGTCAGGCTTCGAAGAGACCCAGTACTTC.

A few counts support this clone. The chain uses TRBV7-8 and TRBJ1-3, with D unresolved. V lost 4 bases, J lost 2 bases, and 15 bases lay in between. The CDR3 spans 16 residues. Per germline, CDR1 SGHVS and CDR2 FQNEAQ. CDR3 DNA: TGTGCCAGCAGCTCACGCGGGAGTCGGCCTGGAAACACCATATATTTT. It is translated as CASSSRGSRPGNTIYF.

This clone was found once. The V call is TRBV9, the J call TRBJ2-7, with TRBD1 matching 7 bases. The CDR3 contains 16 residues. Germline V lookup: CDR1 SGDLS, CDR2 YYNGEE. V gave up 2 bases and J gave up 6 bases; unmatched junction bases: 14. The CDR3 region is CASSVSPGTVPGEQYF. CDR3 DNA sequence: TGTGCCAGCAGCGTCTCCCCCGGGACAGTGCCTGGCGAGCAGTACTTC.

The chain has TRBV10-3 and TRBJ2-7; D ambiguous. This CDR3 has 15 residues. The V gene's germline CDR1 is ENHRY and CDR2 SYGVKD. V was shortened by 10 bases and J by 2 bases, with 21 bases between the two germline ends. CDR3 loop: CATREGPSPTYEQYF. CDR3 in DNA: TGTGCCACCCGAGAAGGTCCCTCACCCACCTACGAGCAGTACTTC.

V gene TRBV28 combines with J gene TRBJ2-6; D may be TRBD1 (6 bases). There are 17 residues in the CDR3. The V gene lost 5 bases and the J gene lost 0 bases, with 14 bases spanning the gap. From germline, CDR1 is MDHEN and CDR2 SYDVKM. The CDR3 sequence: CASSRQAAFSGANVLTF. The CDR3 region has the DNA TGTGCCAGCAGTCGACAGGCCGCTTTCTCTGGGGCCAACGTCCTGACTTTC.

The CDR3 coding sequence is TGTGCCAGCAGCGAGACAGGGAGCTATGGCTACACCTTC. Translated, it gives CASSETGSYGYTF. The V call is TRBV2, the J call TRBJ1-2; TRBD1 matches 7 bases. CDR1 and CDR2 (germline): SNHLY, FYNNEI. With 6 bases clipped from V and 4 bases from J, the junction kept 5 bases outside the gene matches. There are 13 residues in the CDR3.